The next 8 T cell receptor beta chains were all read from a single sample in a study of blood T cell repertoires in COVID-19. Data came from immunoSEQ multiplex PCR; TCRdb stores just in-frame clones and leaves some out. The sample has hundreds of thousands of clones, around 89% seen once. The source material was peripheral blood. The receptors here all came from a woman aged 25 to 39 with COVID-19, enrolled during active disease.

CDR3 bases: TGTGCCAGCAGCGTTCGGGACAGGGCGACCACTGAAGCTTTCTTT. This translates into CASSVRDRATTEAFF. V is TRBV5-5 and J is TRBJ1-1; TRBD1 matches 9 bases. The V gene end was trimmed by 4 bases and the J gene end by 4 bases; junction bases not matched to a gene: 8. Per germline, CDR1 SGHKS and CDR2 YYEKEE (reference sequence). This CDR3 is 15 amino acids long.

V usage is TRBV2 and J usage is TRBJ2-3; D is unclear. The V gene's germline CDR1 is SNHLY and CDR2 FYNNEI. V lost 4 bases and J 0 bases, leaving 11 bases between the germline ends. The CDR3 has 15 amino acids. The CDR3 nucleotides are TGTGCCAGCAGTGTCCCGGGTCCAAGCACAGATACGCAGTATTTT. It yields the protein CASSVPGPSTDTQYF.

This chain joins TRBV29-1 and TRBJ2-1; 9 bases fit TRBD1. CDR3 size: 16 residues. Germline lookup yields CDR1 SQVTM and CDR2 ANQGSEA. The ends lost 6 bases at V and 7 bases at J; junction bases unmatched: 16. CDR3 coding DNA: TGCAGCGTCCAAACCCCCACGGACAGGGGAAGGAATGAGCAGTTCTTC. Protein sequence: CSVQTPTDRGRNEQFF.

CDR3 loop: CASRPRAEAAYEQYV. The CDR3, as DNA: TGTGCCAGCAGACCGAGGGCCGAGGCAGCATACGAGCAGTACGTC. The gene calls are TRBV6-6 and TRBJ2-7; D is possibly TRBD2 (5 bases). The CDR3 runs 15 residues. V shed 6 bases and J shed 4 bases, with 19 bases lying between them. Per germline, CDR1 MNHNY and CDR2 SVGAGI (reference sequence).

The CDR3 sequence: CATSRDYAVIGDYNEQFF. In nucleotides, the CDR3 is TGTGCCACCAGCAGAGATTATGCCGTCATAGGGGACTACAATGAGCAGTTCTTC. The chain recombines TRBV15 with TRBJ2-1, with D possibly TRBD1 on 5 matching bases. V lost 0 bases, J lost 3 bases, and 18 bases lay in between. The germline V gene encodes CDR1 LNHNV and CDR2 YYDKDF (reference sequence). The CDR3 spans 18 residues.

The gene calls are TRBV12-3 or TRBV12-4 and TRBJ1-1; 9 nucleotides line up with TRBD1. After removal of 7 bases from V and 10 bases from J, the junction contained 7 bases not matched to a gene. CDR3 length: 12 amino acids. The CDR3 reads CASTRDREGAFF. CDR3 bases: TGTGCCAGCACCCGGGACAGGGAGGGAGCTTTCTTT.

This chain joins TRBV5-6 and TRBJ2-7, with 7 bases aligning to TRBD1. Trimming at V came to 2 bases and at J to 1 base, leaving 3 bases not matched to a gene. The CDR3 spans 14 residues. Germline V gene sequence: CDR1 SGHDT, CDR2 YYEEEE. Here the CDR3 reads CASSLGTESYEQYF. The CDR3 DNA is TGTGCCAGCAGCTTAGGGACAGAATCCTACGAGCAGTACTTC.

This clone was observed a single time. The chain links TRBV18 to TRBJ2-1; maybe TRBD1 (6 bases). Germline V lookup: CDR1 KGHSH, CDR2 LQKENI. Trimming removed 3 bases at V and 1 base at J, with 7 bases between. The CDR3 totals 14 residues. The CDR3 coding sequence is TGTGCCAGCTCACCCGGACAGTCCTACAATGAGCAGTTCTTC. This sequence encodes CASSPGQSYNEQFF.